Presented here are 13 T cell receptor beta chains from one specimen sequenced in a study of immune heterogeneity within non-small cell lung tumors. Amplification of the TCR beta CDR3 was achieved through multiplex PCR with 32 V and 13 J primers. Using its own MiXCR run on the multiplex PCR reads, TCRdb lists one record per CDR3 protein. The repertoire holds under 25,000 distinct CDR3 sequences, with roughly 30% as singletons. The template consisted of bulk tumor genomic DNA, with 600 ng used per sample. Taken during surgery, several biopsies per primary tumor were spaced as far apart as possible within the tumor mass. Curative surgery was undertaken by patients, who had untreated, newly diagnosed non-small cell lung cancer. Sequences were obtained from lung tumor tissue. Receptor source: a man aged 40-49 years with non-small cell lung cancer.

This clonotype was observed at least ten times. This chain connects TRBV5-1 to TRBJ2-1; D is unresolved. The V end was cut by 5 bases, the J end by 7 bases, with 10 bases between. Germline V CDR1 and CDR2: SGHRS, YFSETQ. This CDR3 is built from 12 residues. The CDR3 reads CASSYVYNEQFF. CDR3 DNA sequence: TGCGCCAGCAGTTATGTGTATAATGAGCAGTTCTTC.

This clonotype was seen a handful of times. V gene TRBV2 combines with J gene TRBJ2-2; 11 bases align to TRBD1. The CDR3 length is 16 residues. The germline V gene has CDR1 SNHLY and CDR2 FYNNEI. The ends lost 8 bases at V and 4 bases at J; junction bases unmatched: 9. The CDR3 region has the DNA TGTGCCAGCTGGGACAGGGGGAGGTTAATCACCGGGGAGCTGTTTTTT. This gives the protein CASWDRGRLITGELFF. Complete variable domain (other parts from reference TRBV2 and TRBJ2-2): EPEVTQTPSHQVTQMGQEVILRCVPISNHLYFYWYRQILGQKVEFLVSFYNNEISEKSEIFDDQFSVERPDGSNFTLKIRSTKLEDSAMYFCASWDRGRLITGELFFGEGSRLTVL.

On this clonotype itself: One junction end does not reproduce the germline sequence, and a read error may be involved. The chain combines TRBV6-6 with TRBJ2-2, with 10 bases matching TRBD2. CDR3 length equals 16 residues. Germline CDR1 is MNHNY and CDR2 is SVGAGI (reference sequence). CDR3 sequence reads: CASSHSASGSTGELFF. Here the CDR3 DNA reads TGTGCCAGCAGTCACTCGGCTAGCGGGAGCACCGGGGAGCTGTTTTTT.

This chain joins TRBV5-1 and TRBJ2-5, with D hard to call. The germline V and J ends were trimmed by 1 base and 5 bases, with 18 bases remaining between them. The germline V gene has CDR1 SGHRS and CDR2 YFSETQ. This CDR3 is 16 amino acids long. The CDR3 here is CASSLNTIGRWETQYF. The CDR3 bases are TGCGCCAGCAGCTTGAATACAATTGGAAGGTGGGAGACCCAGTACTTC.

Within the sample, this clonotype is medium-sized. The V gene is TRBV11-3, the J gene TRBJ2-1; 8 bases are a match to TRBD2. The CDR3 is 17 amino acids. CDR1 and CDR2 (germline): SGHNT, YENEEA. Trimming cost V 5 bases and J 0 bases; bases outside gene matches: 9. This CDR3 is CASSATGSGSSYNEQFF. The CDR3 bases are TGTGCCAGCAGCGCGACAGGAAGCGGGAGCTCCTACAATGAGCAGTTCTTC.

On this clonotype: A much more abundant neighbour one base away suggests this may be a read error. The gene calls are TRBV3-1 and TRBJ2-7; D remains ambiguous. In germline, CDR1 is LGHDT, CDR2 YNNKEL (reference sequence). The CDR3 length is 15 residues. V was pared by 2 bases and J by 1 base, with 12 bases between. CDR3 bases: TGTGCCAGCAGCCAAAATCCGGGTTCTTCCTACGAGCAGTACTTC. Its translation: CASSQNPGSSYEQYF.

This clonotype was seen many times. The V gene is TRBV12-3 or TRBV12-4, the J gene TRBJ2-7; D unresolved. Trimming removed 3 bases at V and 7 bases at J, with 7 bases between. CDR3 length: 11 amino acids. CDR3 DNA: TGTGCCAGCAGTTTGGCGGTTGAGCAGTACTTC. Its protein product is CASSLAVEQYF.

The chain recombines TRBV19 with TRBJ2-1; D unresolved. The CDR3 has 15 amino acids. Germline loops: CDR1 LNHDA, CDR2 SQIVND (reference sequence). V lost 2 bases and J 3 bases, leaving 11 bases between the germline ends. The CDR3 DNA is TGTGCCAGTAGTATAAGGGCAGGTAACTACAATGAGCAGTTCTTC. Encoded protein: CASSIRAGNYNEQFF.

This clonotype is categorized as medium-sized. The J gene is TRBJ1-5, the V gene TRBV5-1, with no clear D. The CDR3 length is 13 residues. The V end was cut by 0 bases, the J end by 7 bases, with 8 bases between. CDR1 and CDR2 from the germline V gene are SGHRS and YFSETQ. The CDR3 here is CASSLDVGQPQHF. CDR3 in DNA: TGCGCCAGCAGCTTGGACGTGGGGCAGCCCCAGCATTTT.

The V gene is TRBV5-1, the J gene TRBJ1-2, with 7 bases fitting TRBD1. The V segment lost 8 bases and the J segment 4 bases; nucleotides outside the gene matches: 8. CDR1 SGHRS and CDR2 YFSETQ come from the germline V gene. This CDR3 comprises 13 residues. The CDR3 nucleotides read TGCGCCAGTAGGACGGACAGGACCTATGGCTACACCTTC. This gives the protein CASRTDRTYGYTF.

This chain connects TRBV7-3 to TRBJ1-1, with TRBD1 as a possible D gene (5 bases). V lost 3 bases and J 3 bases, leaving 8 bases between the germline ends. CDR1 is SGHTA and CDR2 is FQGTGA in the germline V gene. The CDR3 runs 13 residues. CDR3 sequence (DNA): TGTGCCAGCAGCTTTTCCAGGGACACTGAAGCTTTCTTT. This sequence encodes CASSFSRDTEAFF.

The gene calls are TRBV29-1 and TRBJ2-1, with 8 bases that match TRBD1. The trim removed 3 bases at V and 6 bases at J, leaving 7 bases unmatched. The CDR3 runs to 14 residues. Looked up from germline, CDR1 is SQVTM and CDR2 is ANQGSEA. CDR3 nucleotides: TGCAGCGTTGAGTTAGGACAGGGACTCAATGAGCAGTTCTTC. Protein sequence: CSVELGQGLNEQFF.

This clonotype came up a few times. The genes are TRBV20-1 and TRBJ2-5; D possibly corresponds to TRBD2 (6 bases). V was trimmed by 3 bases and J by 4 bases, leaving 18 bases between them. The CDR3 contains 15 residues. The V gene's germline CDR1 is DFQATT and CDR2 SNEGSKA (reference sequence). The CDR3 nucleotides are TGCAGTGCTAGCGGTGCAGGAGAGGAGGGAGAGACCCAGTACTTC. This translates into CSASGAGEEGETQYF.